The next 29 T cell receptor beta chains were all read from a single sample in a study of long-term antiretroviral therapy in people with HIV. This was the immunoSEQ v3.0 assay at survey level. Only in-frame clones appear in the TCRdb table, and some are missing; sequencing was by immunoSEQ multiplex PCR. Of 25,000 to 30,000 clones detected, 93% appear once; the ten largest clones hold approximately 6.8%. This specimen was unsorted PBMCs, taken about 6.5 years after starting antiretroviral therapy. The receptors stem from a woman in her forties with HIV.

V usage is TRBV4-2 and J usage is TRBJ2-7, with D perhaps TRBD1 or TRBD2 (6 bases each). There are 16 residues in the CDR3. V gave up 1 base and J gave up 7 bases, with 20 bases separating them. Germline V CDR1 and CDR2: LGHNA, YNFKEQ. The CDR3 region has the DNA TGTGCCAGCAGCCAAGTATCTAATCGGGAGAGGGGGGAGCAGTACTTC. As protein: CASSQVSNRERGEQYF.

This chain joins TRBV11-2 and TRBJ2-2; D unclear. This CDR3 spans 16 amino acids. The germline V gene has CDR1 SGHAT and CDR2 FQNNGV. Trimming took off 5 bases at V and 4 bases at J, with 17 bases between the two ends. CDR3 amino acids: CASSPDTLLPTGELFF. Here the CDR3 DNA reads TGTGCCAGCAGCCCCGACACCCTATTACCCACCGGGGAGCTGTTTTTT.

The genes are TRBV30 and TRBJ1-1, with D hard to call. Per the germline V gene, CDR1 is GTSNPN and CDR2 is SVGIG (reference sequence). Trimming cost V 0 bases and J 7 bases, with 9 bases left between them. The CDR3 covers 12 residues. The CDR3 DNA reads as TGTGCCTGGAGTGTATTAGGCGTTGAAGCTTTCTTT. It translates to CAWSVLGVEAFF.

The V gene is TRBV7-3, the J gene TRBJ2-5; perhaps TRBD1 as D (6 bases). The ends were cut back, 4 bases at V and 5 bases at J, with 11 bases in the middle. This CDR3 spans 13 amino acids. Germline values: CDR1 SGHTA, CDR2 FQGTGA. CDR3 in DNA: TGTGCCAGCAGCTCGTCTAGGGGGGAGACCCAGTACTTC. Protein product: CASSSSRGETQYF.

In DNA form, the CDR3 reads TGTGCCAGTAGTATTAGGTGGACAGGCGCCTCTAACTATGGCTACACCTTC. Translated: CASSIRWTGASNYGYTF. The chain employs TRBV19 and TRBJ1-2; TRBD1 agrees at 7 bases. The ends lost 3 bases at V and 0 bases at J; junction bases unmatched: 10. Per germline, CDR1 LNHDA and CDR2 SQIVND (reference sequence). This CDR3 is built from 17 residues.

The rearrangement uses TRBV6-5 and TRBJ1-1; maybe TRBD1 (6 bases). The germline CDR1 and CDR2 sequences are MNHEY and SVGAGI. The V end lost 6 bases, the J end lost 1 base, and 15 bases lay between the germline ends. CDR3 size: 15 residues. The CDR3 region has the DNA TGTGCCAGCAGAGGGACACGCTATGAGAACACTGAAGCTTTCTTT. Translating it yields CASRGTRYENTEAFF.

The V call is TRBV6-5, the J call TRBJ1-2; D call uncertain. This CDR3 is 13 amino acids long. Trimming took 2 bases from V and 2 from J, leaving 6 bases between them. CDR1 is MNHEY, CDR2 SVGAGI, per germline. CDR3 loop: CASSYPTNYGYTF. CDR3 DNA: TGTGCCAGCAGTTACCCTACCAACTATGGCTACACCTTC.

The rearrangement joins TRBV30 to TRBJ2-1, with 13 positions matching TRBD2. The trim removed 3 bases at V and 11 bases at J, leaving 7 bases unmatched. The CDR3 contains 14 residues. Germline values: CDR1 GTSNPN, CDR2 SVGIG (reference sequence). CDR3 in DNA: TGTGCCTGGAGACTAGCGGGGGGGCGAGGTAAGCAGTTCTTC. Translating gives CAWRLAGGRGKQFF.

This clone was counted a single time. The chain is built from TRBV7-2 and TRBJ2-7, with 8 positions matching TRBD2. CDR3 size: 14 residues. J was trimmed by 6 bases and V by 8 bases; bases with no gene match: 12. CDR1 is SGHTA, CDR2 FQGNSA, per germline. DNA for the CDR3: TGTGCCAGCGTTCCGCGGGGGGCTCTGTTCGAGCAGTACTTC. Translating it yields CASVPRGALFEQYF. Full variable domain (outside the CDR3, taken from reference TRBV7-2 and TRBJ2-7): GAGVSQSPSNKVTEKGKDVELRCDPISGHTALYWYRQSLGQGLEFLIYFQGNSAPDKSGLPSDRFSAERTGGSVSTLTIQRTQQEDSAVYLCASVPRGALFEQYFGPGTRLTVT.

The rearrangement links TRBV5-4 to TRBJ2-5, with D perhaps matching TRBD1 or TRBD2 (6 bases each). This CDR3 has 15 amino acids. Germline V lookup: CDR1 SGHNT, CDR2 YYREEE (reference sequence). V was trimmed by 4 bases and J by 3 bases, leaving 16 bases between them. The CDR3 spells CASSPGGTREETQYF. The CDR3 DNA reads as TGTGCCAGCAGCCCCGGGGGCACTCGGGAAGAGACCCAGTACTTC.

This clone has just one count. This chain connects TRBV18 to TRBJ2-6; D uncertain. Trimming pared 0 bases from V and 0 bases from J, leaving 3 bases between. There are 15 residues in the CDR3. CDR1 and CDR2 from the germline V gene are KGHSH and LQKENI. CDR3: CASSPPNSGANVLTF. CDR3 coding DNA: TGTGCCAGCTCACCACCGAACTCTGGGGCCAACGTCCTGACTTTC.

The chain couples TRBV30 to TRBJ1-6; weak D call: TRBD1 (6 bases). From germline, CDR1 is GTSNPN and CDR2 SVGIG (reference sequence). Between the trimmed V and J ends, which lost 8 bases and 0 bases, there was a span of 11 bases. This CDR3 is 14 amino acids long. The CDR3 nucleotides read TGTGCCAACGGGGGGCGCTCCTATAATTCACCCCTCCACTTT. Translating gives CANGGRSYNSPLHF.

The chain is built from TRBV7-2 and TRBJ2-1; 8 bases are shared with TRBD2. The V segment lost 4 bases and the J segment 4 bases; nucleotides outside the gene matches: 6. The germline CDR1 and CDR2 sequences are SGHTA and FQGNSA. The CDR3 spans 15 residues. The CDR3 protein is CASSSRAGDYNEQFF. The CDR3, as DNA: TGTGCCAGCAGCTCGAGAGCGGGGGATTACAATGAGCAGTTCTTC.

Concerning this clone: Its ends do not fully match the called genes, so a read error is possible. The gene calls are TRBV2 and TRBJ1-1, with a tentative D call TRBD1 (5 bases). Looked up from germline, CDR1 is SNHLY and CDR2 is FYNNEI. The CDR3 loop spans 15 amino acids. The DNA of the CDR3 is TGTGCCACCAGTCGGGAGGGGCGTCGGGACACTGAAGCTTTCTTT. This encodes CATSREGRRDTEAFF. Full variable domain (missing parts from reference TRBV2 and TRBJ1-1): EPEVTQTPSHQVTQMGQEVILRCVPISNHLYFYWYRQILGQKVEFLVSFYNNEISEKSEIFDDQFSVERPDGSNFTLKIRSTKLEDSAMYFCATSREGRRDTEAFFGQGTRLTVV.

The chain has TRBV11-3 and TRBJ2-7; 11 nucleotides agree with TRBD2. The CDR3 loop spans 14 amino acids. Germline CDR1 SGHNT, CDR2 YENEEA. J lost 5 bases, V lost 3 bases, and 3 bases had no gene match. CDR3 region: CASSFMGLADEQYF. CDR3 nucleotides: TGTGCCAGCAGCTTTATGGGACTAGCGGACGAGCAGTACTTC.

The chain combines TRBV5-1 with TRBJ1-4; 7 positions agree with TRBD1. V dropped 3 bases and J dropped 8; count of bases not matched to a gene: 10. The CDR3 extends over 15 amino acids. Per germline, CDR1 SGHRS and CDR2 YFSETQ. The CDR3 reads CASSYATGWDEKLFF. CDR3 bases: TGCGCCAGCAGCTACGCGACAGGGTGGGACGAAAAACTGTTTTTT.

J is TRBJ2-1 and V is TRBV4-1; a possible D gene is TRBD2 (5 bases). With 5 bases removed from V and 5 bases from J, the gap between germline ends came to 10 bases. This CDR3 has 13 residues. Per the germline V gene, CDR1 is MGHRA and CDR2 is YSYEKL. DNA of the CDR3: TGCGCCAGCAGCAAGAAACTAGACAATGAGCAGTTCTTC. Translation: CASSKKLDNEQFF.

The genes are TRBV5-4 and TRBJ2-1; the match to TRBD2 covers 9 bases. The V segment lost 4 bases and the J segment 5 bases; nucleotides outside the gene matches: 4. The CDR3 loop spans 14 amino acids. Germline lookup yields CDR1 SGHNT and CDR2 YYREEE (reference sequence). CDR3 region: CASSHLAGNNEQFF. Written as DNA, the CDR3 is TGTGCCAGCAGCCATCTAGCGGGGAACAATGAGCAGTTCTTC.

This clone was counted once. A junction end diverges from the germline sequence, so it may reflect a read error. This chain connects TRBV14 to TRBJ2-7; 7 bases align to TRBD2. This CDR3 spans 16 amino acids. Germline-derived CDR1 and CDR2 are SGHDN and FVKESK. CDR3 nucleotides: TGTGCCAGCAGCAAAGAAGCGGGGCTCCCAACCTACGAGCAGTACTTC. Protein: CASSKEAGLPTYEQYF.

The chain employs TRBV2 and TRBJ2-4; no clear D. Per the germline V gene, CDR1 is SNHLY and CDR2 is FYNNEI. The CDR3 consists of 12 residues. V lost 2 bases and J lost 8, with 7 bases in between. In DNA, the CDR3 is TGTGCCAGCAGTGAACGAGAGTACATTCAGTACTTC. This codes for CASSEREYIQYF.

The gene calls are TRBV6-1 and TRBJ1-4; TRBD1 matches 9 bases. Trimming removed 2 bases from V and 7 bases from J; junction bases left unmatched: 5. CDR3 length equals 15 residues. Germline V lookup: CDR1 MNHNS, CDR2 SASEGT. CDR3 sequence: CASSEWGTGLEKLFF. In nucleotides, the CDR3 is TGTGCCAGCAGTGAATGGGGGACAGGGCTTGAAAAACTGTTTTTT.

The gene calls are TRBV11-3 and TRBJ2-2; the D gene is possibly TRBD1 (5 bases). The CDR3 totals 15 residues. CDR1 and CDR2 from the germline V gene are SGHNT and YENEEA. The ends were cut back, 4 bases at V and 6 bases at J, with 15 bases in the middle. CDR3 region: CASSSKMTAPGELFF. The CDR3 region has the DNA TGTGCCAGCAGCTCTAAGATGACAGCCCCCGGGGAGCTGTTTTTT.

The rearrangement joins TRBV7-2 to TRBJ2-1; D not resolved. The germline gives CDR1 SGHTA, CDR2 FQGNSA. CDR3 size: 11 residues. V lost 5 bases, J lost 7 bases, and 6 bases lay in between. CDR3 DNA: TGTGCCAGCAGCCCGCGGAATGAGCAGTTCTTC. As protein: CASSPRNEQFF.

This chain uses TRBV18 with TRBJ1-2; 9 bases are a match to TRBD1. The ends lost 3 bases at V and 8 bases at J; junction bases unmatched: 7. The CDR3 runs to 14 residues. The germline V gene encodes CDR1 KGHSH and CDR2 LQKENI. CDR3: CASSPGQGNEGYTF. Here the CDR3 DNA reads TGTGCCAGCTCACCGGGACAGGGCAACGAGGGCTACACCTTC.

This clone was observed a single time. The chain uses TRBV5-1 and TRBJ2-2; 8 bases fit TRBD2. V trimming: 4 bases; J trimming: 5 bases; junction bases outside the gene matches: 10. This CDR3 comprises 16 residues. Germline V gene data show CDR1 as SGHRS and CDR2 as YFSETQ. The CDR3 sequence is CASSPLGLAVTGELFF. CDR3 nucleotide sequence: TGCGCCAGCAGCCCCCTAGGACTAGCAGTAACCGGGGAGCTGTTTTTT.

The chain has TRBV4-3 and TRBJ2-7, with D perhaps matching TRBD1 (7 bases). V was shortened by 1 base and J by 3 bases, with 19 bases between the two germline ends. Germline values: CDR1 LGHNA, CDR2 YSLEER. This CDR3 region has 17 residues. The CDR3 DNA reads as TGCGCCAGCAGCCAAGCTTCACATTCAGGGGGAGGCTACGAGCAGTACTTC. Amino acid sequence: CASSQASHSGGGYEQYF.

The CDR3 loop is CASSDSGNTIYF. DNA for the CDR3: TGTGCCAGCAGCGACTCTGGAAACACCATATATTTT. The chain carries TRBV13 and TRBJ1-3; D not resolved. This CDR3 region has 12 residues. Trimming cost V 5 bases and J 0 bases, with 2 bases left between them. The germline V gene has CDR1 PRHDT and CDR2 FYEKMQ (reference sequence).

CDR3 loop: CASSGQGVGQPQHF. The CDR3 nucleotides are TGTGCCAGCAGTGGACAGGGGGTGGGTCAGCCCCAGCATTTT. This chain uses TRBV2 with TRBJ1-5; 9 bases align to TRBD1. The CDR3 totals 14 residues. V gave up 4 bases and J gave up 6 bases; unmatched junction bases: 4. Germline V lookup: CDR1 SNHLY, CDR2 FYNNEI.

The gene calls are TRBV9 and TRBJ2-7; D might be TRBD1 or TRBD2, each matching 5 bases. CDR1 SGDLS and CDR2 YYNGEE come from the germline V gene. This CDR3 contains 14 residues. Trimming took 4 bases from V and 4 from J, leaving 15 bases between them. The DNA for the CDR3 is TGTGCCAGCAGCTTTCAAGGGGACCAATACGAGCAGTACTTC. It codes for CASSFQGDQYEQYF.